This entry lists 30 T cell receptor beta chains sequenced from one sample in a study of blood T cell repertoires in COVID-19. Repertoires were generated with immunoSEQ multiplex PCR, while TCRdb's copy carries only in-frame clones and drops some. The data contain 450,000 to 500,000 clones, around 85% of them singletons. Input material: PBMCs or T cells enriched from blood (not recorded which). These receptors all stem from a woman aged 55-70 years who had recovered from COVID-19.

The chain has TRBV10-1 and TRBJ2-2; TRBD1 matches 8 bases. The germline gives CDR1 WNHNN, CDR2 SYGVQD (reference sequence). This CDR3 has 16 amino acids. Germline trimming cut 3 bases from V and 1 base from J; bases unmatched to any gene: 4. The CDR3: CASSEPGQENTGELFF. Here the CDR3 DNA reads TGCGCCAGCAGTGAACCGGGACAGGAGAACACCGGGGAGCTGTTTTTT.

This chain uses TRBV5-1 with TRBJ2-3; D unresolved. V lost 0 bases and J 0 bases, leaving 8 bases between the germline ends. There are 15 residues in the CDR3. CDR1 SGHRS and CDR2 YFSETQ come from the germline V gene. In DNA form, the CDR3 reads TGCGCCAGCAGCTTGGGTAGCACTAGCACAGATACGCAGTATTTT. Its protein product is CASSLGSTSTDTQYF.

This clone was seen more than once but under ten times. The J gene is TRBJ1-5, the V gene TRBV30; D uncertain. V was trimmed by 3 bases and J by 4 bases, leaving 13 bases between them. Germline lookup yields CDR1 GTSNPN and CDR2 SVGIG (reference sequence). The CDR3 totals 14 residues. CDR3 sequence reads: CAWRKKTANQPQHF. The DNA of the CDR3 is TGTGCCTGGAGAAAGAAGACTGCAAATCAGCCCCAGCATTTT.

The gene calls are TRBV6-5 and TRBJ2-2, with TRBD1 matching 7 bases. V was pared by 5 bases and J by 2 bases, with 5 bases of the junction left unmatched. Germline V gene data show CDR1 as MNHEY and CDR2 as SVGAGI. The CDR3 contains 15 residues. In DNA form, the CDR3 reads TGTGCCAGCAGTAGATTAGGGGGCAACACCGGGGAGCTGTTTTTT. It translates to CASSRLGGNTGELFF.

This chain uses TRBV7-2 with TRBJ2-3; D is perhaps TRBD1 (6 bases). The germline V and J ends were trimmed by 2 bases and 2 bases, with 8 bases remaining between them. This CDR3 is 14 amino acids long. Looked up from germline, CDR1 is SGHTA and CDR2 is FQGNSA. In DNA, the CDR3 is TGTGCCAGCAGCTTAAGGGGGTCCACAGATACGCAGTATTTT. Translating it yields CASSLRGSTDTQYF.

The chain combines TRBV10-3 with TRBJ2-2; 7 nucleotides line up with TRBD2. Germline V CDR1 and CDR2: ENHRY, SYGVKD. Trimming at V came to 6 bases and at J to 7 bases, leaving 11 bases not matched to a gene. This CDR3 is built from 15 residues. The CDR3 protein is CAISSGTTPGGELFF. For the CDR3, the DNA is TGTGCCATCAGCTCCGGGACTACCCCCGGCGGGGAGCTGTTTTTT.

The chain combines TRBV6-2 or TRBV6-3 with TRBJ2-5; 9 bases are a match to TRBD2. CDR3 length equals 15 residues. Germline V lookup: CDR1 MNHEY, CDR2 SVGEGT. V lost 6 bases and J lost 4; bases outside the gene matches: 9. CDR3 sequence (DNA): TGTGCCAGCAGCCCCGGTAGCGGGGGTCGAGAGACCCAGTACTTC. It is translated as CASSPGSGGRETQYF.

The J gene is TRBJ1-2, the V gene TRBV5-1; no reliable D call. The germline gives CDR1 SGHRS, CDR2 YFSETQ. V shed 0 bases and J shed 2 bases, with 8 bases lying between them. The length of the CDR3 is 14 residues. The CDR3 coding sequence is TGCGCCAGCAGCTTGGAGCGCAGAAACTATGGCTACACCTTC. Protein: CASSLERRNYGYTF.

The gene calls are TRBV28 and TRBJ1-6; D may be TRBD1 (5 bases). Germline V CDR1 and CDR2: MDHEN, SYDVKM. The CDR3 loop spans 17 amino acids. Trimming stripped 3 bases from V and 2 bases from J, with 14 bases between. CDR3 nucleotide sequence: TGTGCCAGCAGTTTGGTAAAGGGGATAGCCTATAATTCACCCCTCCACTTT. Protein product: CASSLVKGIAYNSPLHF. The full variable domain, its missing parts supplied by reference TRBV28 and TRBJ1-6, is DVKVTQSSRYLVKRTGEKVFLECVQDMDHENMFWYRQDPGLGLRLIYFSYDVKMKEKGDIPEGYSVSREKKERFSLILESASTNQTSMYLCASSLVKGIAYNSPLHFGNGTRLTVT.

The V and J genes are TRBV2 and TRBJ2-3; 10 nucleotides line up with TRBD1. Trimming at V came to 9 bases and at J to 2 bases, leaving 5 bases not matched to a gene. Germline V gives CDR1 SNHLY, CDR2 FYNNEI. CDR3 length equals 14 residues. CDR3 sequence (DNA): TGTGCCAGTAGACAGGGGGCTTCCACAGATACGCAGTATTTT. This translates into CASRQGASTDTQYF.

This rearrangement joins TRBV14 to TRBJ2-5; no definite D call. The length of the CDR3 is 12 residues. The germline V gene encodes CDR1 SGHDN and CDR2 FVKESK. Trimming cost V 0 bases and J 6 bases, with 5 bases left between them. CDR3 region: CASSQERKTQYF. CDR3 nucleotide sequence: TGTGCCAGCAGCCAAGAGAGAAAGACCCAGTACTTC. The whole variable domain, filled in from reference TRBV14 and TRBJ2-5, reads EAGVTQFPSHSVIEKGQTVTLRCDPISGHDNLYWYRRVMGKEIKFLLHFVKESKQDESGMPNNRFLAERTGGTYSTLKVQPAELEDSGVYFCASSQERKTQYFGPGTRLLVL.

V and J are TRBV9 and TRBJ1-5; 9 nucleotides match TRBD1. CDR3 length equals 17 residues. Per the germline V gene, CDR1 is SGDLS and CDR2 is YYNGEE. V shed 2 bases and J 1 base; nucleotides not matched to a gene: 7. The CDR3 DNA sequence: TGTGCCAGCAGCGTTCCTCCGGGACAGGGAAGCAATCAGCCCCAGCATTTT. It specifies CASSVPPGQGSNQPQHF.

This chain links TRBV6-5 with TRBJ1-2; 7 nucleotides align to TRBD1. Trimming took 6 bases from V and 6 from J; bases not matched to a gene: 7. The CDR3 has 13 amino acids. The V gene's germline CDR1 is MNHEY and CDR2 SVGAGI. CDR3 sequence: CASSSQGLNGYTF. CDR3 coding DNA: TGTGCCAGCAGCTCACAGGGGTTGAATGGCTACACCTTC.

The chain is built from TRBV30 and TRBJ2-3; TRBD2 is a possible D gene (5 bases). Germline-derived CDR1 and CDR2 are GTSNPN and SVGIG (reference sequence). There are 11 residues in the CDR3. Trimming stripped 2 bases from V and 6 bases from J, with 6 bases between. The CDR3 coding sequence is TGTGCCTGGAGTACTAGGGATACGCAGTATTTT. Translation: CAWSTRDTQYF.

DNA for the CDR3: TGTGCCAGCTCACCGTATTGGGGGGGGAACACTGAAGCTTTCTTT. Encoded protein: CASSPYWGGNTEAFF. The rearrangement links TRBV18 to TRBJ1-1; maybe TRBD1 (5 bases). Germline V CDR1 and CDR2: KGHSH, LQKENI. The CDR3 is 15 residues long. V was pared by 3 bases and J by 1 base, with 12 bases between.

The chain carries TRBV11-3 and TRBJ2-1, with D possibly being TRBD1 (6 bases). Germline CDR1 and CDR2: SGHNT and YENEEA. V was pared by 4 bases and J by 9 bases, with 19 bases between. The CDR3 totals 15 residues. The CDR3 DNA follows: TGTGCCAGCAGCTCCAACCCCGGGACATGGAGTGAGCAGTTCTTC. Residues: CASSSNPGTWSEQFF.

This chain uses TRBV10-2 with TRBJ1-1; tentative D call: TRBD1 (6 bases). CDR3 length equals 14 residues. Per germline, CDR1 WSHSY and CDR2 SAAADI. V was cut by 6 bases and J by 3 bases, with 14 bases left in between. CDR3 amino acids: CASSLGGGYTEAFF. In DNA form, the CDR3 reads TGCGCCAGCAGCCTAGGGGGGGGGTACACTGAAGCTTTCTTT.

The chain uses TRBV7-2 and TRBJ1-2; 11 bases are shared with TRBD1. The V gene end was trimmed by 6 bases and the J gene end by 5 bases; junction bases not matched to a gene: 8. Germline-derived CDR1 and CDR2 are SGHTA and FQGNSA. The CDR3 is 15 amino acids. The DNA for the CDR3 is TGTGCCAGCAGTCCAGACGGGACAGGGGGTTATGGCTACACCTTC. Protein sequence: CASSPDGTGGYGYTF.

The chain combines TRBV28 with TRBJ1-4; 8 positions agree with TRBD1. After removal of 4 bases from V and 4 bases from J, the junction contained 5 bases not matched to a gene. The germline gives CDR1 MDHEN, CDR2 SYDVKM. This CDR3 is built from 15 residues. Written as DNA, the CDR3 is TGTGCCAGCAGTTCCGGACAGGGCTTTAATGAAAAACTGTTTTTT. It encodes CASSSGQGFNEKLFF.

V and J are TRBV3-1 (or the pseudogene TRBV3-2) and TRBJ1-2; tentatively, D is TRBD1 (5 bases). Germline assignment: CDR1 LGHDT and CDR2 YNNKEL (reference sequence). Trimming shortened V by 4 bases and J by 5 bases, and 23 bases separated the two germline ends. This CDR3 spans 17 amino acids. The CDR3 region has the DNA TGTGCCAGCAGCCCAGAGGTGGGACTCCCTTCCTATTATGGCTACACCTTC. Translation gives CASSPEVGLPSYYGYTF.

The genes are TRBV6-5 and TRBJ1-2; perhaps TRBD1 as D (6 bases). The CDR3 loop spans 13 amino acids. The V end was cut by 6 bases, the J end by 6 bases, with 14 bases between. Germline CDR1 and CDR2: MNHEY and SVGAGI. The CDR3 DNA sequence: TGTGCCAGCAGGAAAACAGGGCAAAATGGCTACACCTTC. Residues: CASRKTGQNGYTF.

This rearrangement joins TRBV3-1 (or the pseudogene TRBV3-2) to TRBJ2-3; 10 bases align to TRBD2. Germline V gene data show CDR1 as LGHDT and CDR2 as YNNKEL (reference sequence). The CDR3 covers 15 residues. The J segment lost 4 bases and the V segment lost 2 bases, leaving 3 bases of the junction unmatched. CDR3 DNA sequence: TGTGCCAGCAGCCAACAGCGGGGGGGCTCAGATACGCAGTATTTT. This translates into CASSQQRGGSDTQYF.

This clone was counted between two and nine times. The V and J genes are TRBV6-6 and TRBJ1-4, with 10 bases lining up with TRBD1. Trimming removed 5 bases from V and 3 bases from J; junction bases left unmatched: 12. Germline assignment: CDR1 MNHNY and CDR2 SVGAGI (reference sequence). The CDR3 is made up of 18 amino acids. CDR3: CASSPPSGTGVANEKLFF. The CDR3 DNA follows: TGTGCCAGCAGTCCACCCTCCGGGACAGGGGTGGCTAATGAAAAACTGTTTTTT.

Worth noting for this clone: The sample holds other DNA sequences that translate to the same CDR3. The J gene is TRBJ2-7, the V gene TRBV6-5; a weak D match, TRBD2 (7 bases). Trimming pared 0 bases from V and 4 bases from J, leaving 13 bases between. This CDR3 is built from 15 residues. CDR1 and CDR2 from the germline V gene are MNHEY and SVGAGI. The CDR3 nucleotides are TGTGCCAGCAGTTACTCCGGGGGGCGCGGGTACGAGCAGTACTTC. This translates into CASSYSGGRGYEQYF.

This clone was found once. The DNA of the CDR3 is TGTGCCAGCAGCGGACAGTCTAACTATGGCTACACCTTC. Residues: CASSGQSNYGYTF. This sequence joins TRBV9 and TRBJ1-2; maybe TRBD1 (5 bases). Trimming stripped 3 bases from V and 0 bases from J, with 6 bases between. The CDR3 runs 13 residues. From germline, CDR1 is SGDLS and CDR2 YYNGEE.

The chain links TRBV19 to TRBJ2-5; 7 bases are a match to TRBD2. The CDR3 contains 14 residues. V was pared by 5 bases and J by 5 bases, with 8 bases of the junction left unmatched. From germline, CDR1 is LNHDA and CDR2 SQIVND (reference sequence). CDR3 sequence: CASSSGGGVETQYF. DNA of the CDR3: TGTGCCAGTAGTTCTGGGGGGGGAGTGGAGACCCAGTACTTC.

This rearrangement joins TRBV4-1 to TRBJ1-1, with TRBD1 as a possible D gene (6 bases). V shed 1 base and J shed 3 bases, with 15 bases lying between them. Germline V lookup: CDR1 MGHRA, CDR2 YSYEKL. The CDR3 totals 16 residues. The CDR3 sequence: CASSQVGGRGYTEAFF. DNA for the CDR3: TGCGCCAGCAGCCAAGTGGGTGGCAGGGGATACACTGAAGCTTTCTTT.

The rearrangement uses TRBV4-1 and TRBJ2-2; 7 bases map to TRBD2. The germline CDR1 and CDR2 sequences are MGHRA and YSYEKL. This CDR3 is 16 amino acids long. The V and J ends lost 1 base and 3 bases, in that order; junction bases with no gene match: 5. CDR3 DNA: TGCGCCAGCAGCCAAGGACTAGCTCGGGACACCGGGGAGCTGTTTTTT. It encodes CASSQGLARDTGELFF.

This clone was seen only a few times. The same CDR3 is also encoded by other DNA sequences in this sample. This chain uses TRBV7-9 with TRBJ2-3; D is perhaps TRBD2 (6 bases). Germline CDR1 and CDR2: SEHNR and FQNEAQ (reference sequence). Trimming took 2 bases from V and 1 from J, leaving 7 bases between them. The CDR3 length is 14 residues. This chain's CDR3 is CASSLTGGTDTQYF. CDR3 nucleotides: TGTGCCAGCAGCTTAACGGGGGGCACAGATACGCAGTATTTT.

This sequence joins TRBV7-9 and TRBJ1-2, with 10 bases identical to TRBD1. The length of the CDR3 is 14 residues. V lost 5 bases and J lost 5; bases outside the gene matches: 5. From germline, CDR1 is SEHNR and CDR2 FQNEAQ (reference sequence). CDR3 in amino acids: CASSTGTGDYGYTF. The CDR3 DNA is TGTGCCAGCAGCACCGGGACAGGGGATTATGGCTACACCTTC.